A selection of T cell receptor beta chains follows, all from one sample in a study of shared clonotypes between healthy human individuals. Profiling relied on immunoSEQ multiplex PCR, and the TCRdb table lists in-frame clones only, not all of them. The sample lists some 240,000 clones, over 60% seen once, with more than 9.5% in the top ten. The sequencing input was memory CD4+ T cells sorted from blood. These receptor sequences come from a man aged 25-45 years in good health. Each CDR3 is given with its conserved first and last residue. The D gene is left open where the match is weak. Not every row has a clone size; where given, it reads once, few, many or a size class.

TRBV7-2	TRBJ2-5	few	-	TGTGCCAGCAGCCTTCATTTAGAGACCCAGTACTTC	CASSLHLETQYF
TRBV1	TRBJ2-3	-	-	TGCACCTGGTACCTTCCGCGGGGGAGCACAGATACGCAGTATTTT	CTWYLPRGSTDTQYF
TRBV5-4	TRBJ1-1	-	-	TGTGCCAGCAGCTCTCCAAAGACAGGAAGTTTGAAGCACACTGAAGCTTTCTTT	CASSSPKTGSLKHTEAFF
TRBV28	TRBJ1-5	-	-	TGTGCCAGCTCTACAGGGAGCCTTCAGCCCCAGCATTTT	CASSTGSLQPQHF
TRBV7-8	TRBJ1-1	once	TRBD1	TGTGCCAGCAGCTTGGGAAGGGGGCTGGGTTACACTGAAGCTTTCTTT	CASSLGRGLGYTEAFF
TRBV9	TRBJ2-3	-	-	TGTGCCAGCAACTTGGACCCCGCCACAGATACGCAGTATTTT	CASNLDPATDTQYF
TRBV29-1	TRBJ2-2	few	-	TGCAGCGTTGAAGCGATGCGGTCCGGGGAGCTGTTTTTT	CSVEAMRSGELFF
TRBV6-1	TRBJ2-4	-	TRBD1	TGTGCCAGCGCAACAGGGGCACGAGCCAAAAACATTCAGTACTTC	CASATGARAKNIQYF
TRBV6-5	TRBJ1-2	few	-	TGTGCCAGCAGTCAGGAGTGGGGCGCTTACTATGGCTACACCTTC	CASSQEWGAYYGYTF
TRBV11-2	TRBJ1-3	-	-	TGTGCCAGCAGCTTAGTTGGGTCTGGAAACACCATATATTTT	CASSLVGSGNTIYF
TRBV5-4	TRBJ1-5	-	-	TGTGCCAGCAGCTCAAGGGGGGGACATGACTATGGCAATCAGCCCCAGCATTTT	CASSSRGGHDYGNQPQHF
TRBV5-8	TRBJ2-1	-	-	TGTGCCAGCAGCTTTGGGGAATCCTACAATGAGCAGTTCTTC	CASSFGESYNEQFF
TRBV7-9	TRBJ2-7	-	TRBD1	TGTGCCAGCAGTCCGTCTCAGTTGTGGACAGGGAACGAGCAGTACTTC	CASSPSQLWTGNEQYF
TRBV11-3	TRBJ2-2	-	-	TGTGCCAGCAGCTTAATCGCGATGACGGACACCGGGGAGCTGTTTTTT	CASSLIAMTDTGELFF
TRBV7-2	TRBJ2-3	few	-	TGTGCCAGCAGCTTAAGATGGGGACGGGGACACACAGATACGCAGTATTTT	CASSLRWGRGHTDTQYF
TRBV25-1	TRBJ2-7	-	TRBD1	TGTGCCAGCACGAGGACAGGGGTTACCTACGAGCAGTACTTC	CASTRTGVTYEQYF
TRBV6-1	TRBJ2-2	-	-	TGTGCCAGTCGGAGGCAGTCGAACACCGGGGAGCTGTTTTTT	CASRRQSNTGELFF
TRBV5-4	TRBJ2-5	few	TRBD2	TGTGCCAGCAGCCAAATTGGAGGGAGGGACCAAGAGACCCAGTACTTC	CASSQIGGRDQETQYF
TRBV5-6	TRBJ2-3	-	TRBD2	TGTGCCAGCAGCCGCCTCGGGAGGGCAGGGGCAGATACGCAGTATTTT	CASSRLGRAGADTQYF
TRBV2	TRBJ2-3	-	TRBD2	TGTGCCAGCAATCGCCAAGCGGGGTTAACTAGCACAGATACGCAGTATTTT	CASNRQAGLTSTDTQYF
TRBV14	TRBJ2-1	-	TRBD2	TGTGCCAGCAGCCCACCTACCCGGCTAGCGGGAGGGCCGTACAATGAGCAGTTCTTC	CASSPPTRLAGGPYNEQFF
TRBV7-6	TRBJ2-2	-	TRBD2	TGTGCCAGCAGCTTAGTTCGACTAGCGGGAGAAGGGAACACCGGGGAGCTGTTTTTT	CASSLVRLAGEGNTGELFF
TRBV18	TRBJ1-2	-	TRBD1	TGTGCCAGCTCACCCAGACCCGGGACAGAATCTAACTATGGCTACACCTTC	CASSPRPGTESNYGYTF
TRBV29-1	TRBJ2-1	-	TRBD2	TGCAGCGTTGAAGGGGGGGGCAATGAGCAGTTCTTC	CSVEGGGNEQFF
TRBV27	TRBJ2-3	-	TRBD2	TGTGCCAGCAGTTCAGCGGGAGAGGGCACAGATACGCAGTATTTT	CASSSAGEGTDTQYF
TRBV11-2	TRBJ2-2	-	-	TGTGCCAGCAGCTTATTTCGACTAGGTTTGACCGGGGAGCTGTTTTTT	CASSLFRLGLTGELFF
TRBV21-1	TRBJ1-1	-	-	TGTGCCAGCAGCAAAAACACCTCCGGCGGACAGGGGGCGGGTGGTACTGAAGCTTTCTTT	CASSKNTSGGQGAGGTEAFF
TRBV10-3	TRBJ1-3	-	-	TGTGCCACAACAGGGACCGGTTCTGGAAACACCATATATTTT	CATTGTGSGNTIYF
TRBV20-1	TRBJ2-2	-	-	TGCAGTGTCACGAGGTCCGGGGAGCTGTTTTTT	CSVTRSGELFF
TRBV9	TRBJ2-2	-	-	TGTGCCAGTGGGCGGGATAATCCTCTCGGGGAGCTGTTTTTT	CASGRDNPLGELFF
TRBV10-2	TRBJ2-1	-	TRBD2	TGCGCCAGCAGTGTTAAGTCTCGGGCTAGCGGTTACAATGAGCAGTTCTTC	CASSVKSRASGYNEQFF
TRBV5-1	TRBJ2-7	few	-	TGCGCCAGCAGCGACGGGCCCTACGAGCAGTACTTC	CASSDGPYEQYF
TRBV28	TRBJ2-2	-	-	TGTGCCAGCAGTTTAGGCTACGCCGTGAGTCGTAGCACCGGGGAGCTGTTTTTT	CASSLGYAVSRSTGELFF
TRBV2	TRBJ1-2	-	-	TGTGCCAGCAGTTACAGCTATGGCTACACCTTC	CASSYSYGYTF
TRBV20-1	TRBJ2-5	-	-	TGCAGTGCGCAGGATCAAGAGACCCAGTACTTC	CSAQDQETQYF
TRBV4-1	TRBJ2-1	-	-	TGCGCCAGCAGCCAAGGCAATGCGGGCAATGAGCAGTTCTTC	CASSQGNAGNEQFF
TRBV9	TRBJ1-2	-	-	TGTGCCAGCAGCGTAGCGGGCAACGACTATGGCTACACCTTC	CASSVAGNDYGYTF
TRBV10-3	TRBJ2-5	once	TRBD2	TGTGCCATCAGTGAAGAACTAGCGGGAGGGGGGACCCAGTACTTC	CAISEELAGGGTQYF
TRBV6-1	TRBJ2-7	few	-	TGTGCCAGCAGTACCCAGGACTTCTACGAGCAGTACTTC	CASSTQDFYEQYF
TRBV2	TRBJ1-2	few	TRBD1	TGTGCCAGCAGTACGACAGGGGGTCATGGCTACACCTTC	CASSTTGGHGYTF
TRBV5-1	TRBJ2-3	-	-	TGCGCCAGCAGCTACGCCGGGGACACAGATACGCAGTATTTT	CASSYAGDTDTQYF
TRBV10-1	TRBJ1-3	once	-	TGCGCCAGCCAAATTTCGTTTGGAAACACCATATATTTT	CASQISFGNTIYF
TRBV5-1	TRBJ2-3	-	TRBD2	TGCGCCAGCAGCTTGGAGACTAGCGGGAGCAAGTATTTT	CASSLETSGSKYF
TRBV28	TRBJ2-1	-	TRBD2	TGTGCCAGCAGTCCTGAGACTAGCGGGAGAACGAATGAGCAGTTCTTC	CASSPETSGRTNEQFF
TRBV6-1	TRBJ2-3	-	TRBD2	TGTGCCAGCATGGGGAGGGCCATCGGGTTAGATACGCAGTATTTT	CASMGRAIGLDTQYF
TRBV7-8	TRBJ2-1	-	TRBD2	TGTGCCAGCAGCGCGGGACTAGGGGTTGAGCAGTTCTTC	CASSAGLGVEQFF
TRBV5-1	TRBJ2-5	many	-	TGCGCCAGCAGCTCCAATACACTAGGTCCCCAAGAGACCCAGTACTTC	CASSSNTLGPQETQYF
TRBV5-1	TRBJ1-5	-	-	TGCGCCAGCAGTCTGGACGGCTATAGCAATCAGCCCCAGCATTTT	CASSLDGYSNQPQHF
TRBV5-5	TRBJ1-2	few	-	TGTGCCAGCACCTTAGGGACCTATGGCTACACCTTC	CASTLGTYGYTF
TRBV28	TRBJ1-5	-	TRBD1	TGTGCCAGCAGTCGCCCGACAGGGCACAATCAGCCCCAGCATTTT	CASSRPTGHNQPQHF
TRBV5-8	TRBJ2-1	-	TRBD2	TGTGCCAGCAGCCCCTACTACCGGGACTACAACAATGAGCAGTTCTTC	CASSPYYRDYNNEQFF
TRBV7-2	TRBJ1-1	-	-	TGTGCCAGCACTCTTGGGGGGGCAAGGAACACTGAAGCTTTCTTT	CASTLGGARNTEAFF
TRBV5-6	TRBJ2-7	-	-	TGTGCCAGCAGCTTGGGGACGGGGCCTTACTCCTACGAGCAGTACTTC	CASSLGTGPYSYEQYF